This T cell receptor beta chain comes out of a study of blood T cell repertoires in COVID-19. Study context: Samples came from the United States, Italy and Spain, spanning acute and convalescent COVID-19.

V lost 1 base and J lost 2, with 6 bases in between. The germline CDR1 and CDR2 sequences are SGHRS and YFSETQ. The CDR3 runs 13 residues. Only in-frame clones appear in the TCRdb table, and some are missing; sequencing was by immunoSEQ multiplex PCR. This table has nearly 350,000 clones, around 80% appearing once. The chain carries TRBV5-1 and TRBJ2-5; D remains unclear. The receptor comes from a man younger than 40 with active or convalescent COVID-19. Sequences were obtained from peripheral blood. The CDR3 bases are TGCGCCAGCAGCTTGCAGGATCAAGAGACCCAGTACTTC. Its protein product is CASSLQDQETQYF.